This is a list of T cell receptor beta chains from one sample in a study of blood T cells in healthy people across ages. MiXCR, applied by TCRdb to the 5' RACE reads, yields one record per CDR3 protein. The sample contains 1.2 million to 1.5 million distinct CDR3 sequences, roughly 60% of which appear only once. Source material: blood. The receptors stem from a man between 18 and 35 years old in good health. Both conserved end residues are part of each CDR3. A D gene is named only where the DNA matches it firmly. Clone size is not always given. Where it is, it says once, few, many or a class for expanded clones.

CDR3aa: CASSREGQHYQPQHF; CDR3nt: TGCGCCAGCAGCCGAGAGGGACAGCACTATCAGCCCCAGCATTTT; d_gene: TRBD1; j_gene: TRBJ1-5; abundance: -; v_gene: TRBV4-1
CDR3aa: CAIRDRGGSPLHF; CDR3nt: TGTGCCATCAGGGACAGGGGTGGTTCACCCCTCCACTTT; d_gene: TRBD1; j_gene: TRBJ1-6; abundance: few; v_gene: TRBV10-3
CDR3aa: CASQTSGNTDTQYF; CDR3nt: TGTGCCAGCCAGACTAGCGGGAACACAGATACGCAGTATTTT; d_gene: TRBD2; j_gene: TRBJ2-3; abundance: -; v_gene: TRBV6-5
CDR3aa: CSARRGQTSETQYF; CDR3nt: TGCAGTGCTAGAAGGGGTCAGACGTCAGAGACCCAGTACTTC; d_gene: -; j_gene: TRBJ2-5; abundance: -; v_gene: TRBV20-1
CDR3aa: CASSPLLRDTFYGYTF; CDR3nt: TGTGCCAGCAGTCCACTGCTCCGGGACACTTTCTATGGCTACACCTTC; d_gene: -; j_gene: TRBJ1-2; abundance: -; v_gene: TRBV12-3/TRBV12-4
CDR3aa: CASSQEPGGDTDTQYF; CDR3nt: TGCGCCAGCAGCCAAGAGCCCGGGGGAGACACAGATACGCAGTATTTT; d_gene: -; j_gene: TRBJ2-3; abundance: many; v_gene: TRBV4-3
CDR3aa: CASSDVEAGGSYEQYF; CDR3nt: TGTGCCAGCAGTGACGTGGAAGCAGGGGGTTCTTACGAGCAGTACTTC; d_gene: TRBD1; j_gene: TRBJ2-7; abundance: -; v_gene: TRBV25-1
CDR3aa: CASGRTSGRVTGELFF; CDR3nt: TGCGCCAGCGGAAGGACTAGCGGGAGAGTCACCGGGGAGCTGTTTTTT; d_gene: TRBD2; j_gene: TRBJ2-2; abundance: -; v_gene: TRBV5-1
CDR3aa: CASGVAGVGGNEQFF; CDR3nt: TGTGCCAGCGGGGTGGCGGGAGTAGGTGGCAATGAGCAGTTCTTC; d_gene: TRBD2; j_gene: TRBJ2-1; abundance: -; v_gene: TRBV27
CDR3aa: CASSLAAGGAGTF; CDR3nt: TGTGCCAGCAGTTTAGCGGCAGGGGGCGCGGGCACCTTC; d_gene: TRBD1; j_gene: TRBJ1-2; abundance: few; v_gene: TRBV12-3/TRBV12-4
CDR3aa: CASSHTGSGQPQHF; CDR3nt: TGTGCCAGCAGCCATACAGGGTCGGGTCAGCCCCAGCATTTT; d_gene: -; j_gene: TRBJ1-5; abundance: few; v_gene: TRBV28
CDR3aa: CSASVGVGLTDTQYF; CDR3nt: TGCAGTGCTAGTGTTGGTGTGGGGTTAACAGATACGCAGTATTTT; d_gene: -; j_gene: TRBJ2-3; abundance: many; v_gene: TRBV20-1
CDR3aa: CAGSESMTGYGYTF; CDR3nt: TGCGCCGGCAGTGAGTCGATGACGGGCTATGGCTACACCTTC; d_gene: -; j_gene: TRBJ1-2; abundance: -; v_gene: TRBV10-2
CDR3aa: CASSATGTDNQPQHF; CDR3nt: TGTGCCAGCAGCGCTACCGGGACAGACAATCAGCCCCAGCATTTT; d_gene: TRBD1; j_gene: TRBJ1-5; abundance: -; v_gene: TRBV9
CDR3aa: CASSIGQAPEEWYGYTF; CDR3nt: TGTGCCAGCAGCATAGGACAGGCCCCCGAAGAGTGGTATGGCTACACCTTC; d_gene: TRBD1; j_gene: TRBJ1-2; abundance: -; v_gene: TRBV7-9
CDR3aa: CASSPQVGETQYF; CDR3nt: TGTGCCAGCAGTCCCCAGGTTGGAGAGACCCAGTACTTC; d_gene: -; j_gene: TRBJ2-5; abundance: few; v_gene: TRBV13
CDR3aa: CASRPPGQGGEQYF; CDR3nt: TGTGCCAGCAGGCCACCGGGACAGGGGGGTGAGCAGTACTTC; d_gene: TRBD1; j_gene: TRBJ2-7; abundance: -; v_gene: TRBV27
CDR3aa: CASSRGQSEAFF; CDR3nt: TGTGCCAGCAGTAGGGGACAGAGTGAAGCTTTCTTT; d_gene: TRBD1; j_gene: TRBJ1-1; abundance: -; v_gene: TRBV6-5
CDR3aa: CSARALGASSYNEQFF; CDR3nt: TGCAGTGCTAGAGCTCTTGGAGCTAGCTCCTACAATGAGCAGTTCTTC; d_gene: -; j_gene: TRBJ2-1; abundance: -; v_gene: TRBV20-1
CDR3aa: CASSQDNRSEQYF; CDR3nt: TGCGCCAGCAGCCAAGATAACAGAAGTGAGCAGTACTTC; d_gene: -; j_gene: TRBJ2-4; abundance: -; v_gene: TRBV4-1
CDR3aa: CASSLERFPYEQYF; CDR3nt: TGCGCCAGCAGCCTAGAGAGGTTTCCCTACGAGCAGTACTTC; d_gene: -; j_gene: TRBJ2-7; abundance: few; v_gene: TRBV4-1
CDR3aa: CASSFQSENTEAFF; CDR3nt: TGTGCCAGCAGTTTTCAGTCCGAGAACACTGAAGCTTTCTTT; d_gene: -; j_gene: TRBJ1-1; abundance: -; v_gene: TRBV27
CDR3aa: CASIIGGLNEQFF; CDR3nt: TGTGCCAGCATTATTGGGGGTCTCAATGAGCAGTTCTTC; d_gene: -; j_gene: TRBJ2-1; abundance: -; v_gene: TRBV12-3/TRBV12-4